This T cell receptor (beta chain) was retrieved from a study of neurological immune-mediated disorders. Study-wide results and limits: Neither clinical nor MRI features were associated with the multiple sclerosis repertoire cluster. HTLV-1-associated myelopathy had the most TCR clonal expansion, whereas multiple sclerosis had the least (lower than in healthy controls).

PBMCs stored at -80 C, numbering 2 million, were the origin of the unsorted libraries. Many counts were recorded for this clonotype. Its antigen is undetermined. TCRdb used MiXCR to reprocess the 5' RACE reads, holding one entry per CDR3 protein. The sample lists about 50,000 distinct CDR3 sequences, under 3.5% occurring once. Sequencing was done on a sample of PBMCs. The receptor was isolated from a woman aged 45 to 65 with multiple sclerosis.

The CDR3 nucleotides read TGTGCCAGCAGTTTATGTCTTAGTACCCCCTGCATCTACGAGCAGTACTTC. It encodes CASSLCLSTPCIYEQYF. This chain connects TRBV12-3 or TRBV12-4 to TRBJ2-7; unclear D gene. The ends were cut back, 2 bases at V and 3 bases at J, with 20 bases in the middle. CDR3 length: 17 residues.